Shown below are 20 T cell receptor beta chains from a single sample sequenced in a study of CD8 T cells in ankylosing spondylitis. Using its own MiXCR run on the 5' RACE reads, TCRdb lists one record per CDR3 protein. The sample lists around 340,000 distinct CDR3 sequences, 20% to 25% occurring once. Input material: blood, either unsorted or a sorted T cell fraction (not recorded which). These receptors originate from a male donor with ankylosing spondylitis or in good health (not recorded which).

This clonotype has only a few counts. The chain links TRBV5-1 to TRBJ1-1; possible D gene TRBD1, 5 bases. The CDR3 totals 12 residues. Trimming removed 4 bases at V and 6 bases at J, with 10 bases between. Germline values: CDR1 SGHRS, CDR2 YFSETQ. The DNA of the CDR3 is TGCGCCAGCAGCATTGGGGACGCTGAAGCTTTCTTT. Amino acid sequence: CASSIGDAEAFF.

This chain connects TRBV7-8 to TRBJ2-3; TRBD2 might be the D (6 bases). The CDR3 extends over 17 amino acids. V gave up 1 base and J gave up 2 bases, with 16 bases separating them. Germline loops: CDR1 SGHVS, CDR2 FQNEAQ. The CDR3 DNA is TGTGCCAGCAGCTTAGGGGTCGGGGGAGCACACACAGATACGCAGTATTTT. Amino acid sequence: CASSLGVGGAHTDTQYF.

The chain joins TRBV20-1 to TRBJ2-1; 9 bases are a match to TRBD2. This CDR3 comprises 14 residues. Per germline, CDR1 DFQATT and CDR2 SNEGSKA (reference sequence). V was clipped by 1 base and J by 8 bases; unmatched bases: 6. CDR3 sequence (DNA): TGCAGTGCTAGAGGACTAGCGGTGGGGGATGAGCAGTTCTTC. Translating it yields CSARGLAVGDEQFF.

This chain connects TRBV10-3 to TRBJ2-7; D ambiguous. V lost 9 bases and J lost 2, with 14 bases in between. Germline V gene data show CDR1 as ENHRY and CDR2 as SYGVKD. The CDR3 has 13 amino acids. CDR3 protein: CAIQDGQPYEQYF. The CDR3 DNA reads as TGTGCCATTCAGGACGGCCAACCCTACGAGCAGTACTTC.

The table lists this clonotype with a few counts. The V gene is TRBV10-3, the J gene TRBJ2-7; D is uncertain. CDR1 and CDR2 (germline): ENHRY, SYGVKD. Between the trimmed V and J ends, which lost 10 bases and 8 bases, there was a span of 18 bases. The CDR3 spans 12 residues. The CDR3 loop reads CANGPAGDKQYF. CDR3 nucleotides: TGTGCCAACGGCCCCGCTGGAGACAAGCAGTACTTC.

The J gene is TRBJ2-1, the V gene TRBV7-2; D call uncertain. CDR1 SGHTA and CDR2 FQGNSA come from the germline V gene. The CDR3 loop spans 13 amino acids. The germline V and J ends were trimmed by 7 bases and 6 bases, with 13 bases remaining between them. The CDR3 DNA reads TGTGCCAGCACAAAGGAGCTCTCCAATGAGCAGTTCTTC. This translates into CASTKELSNEQFF.

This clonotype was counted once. The CDR3 loop reads CASSQGFSGANVLTF. Here the CDR3 DNA reads TGTGCCAGCAGCCAAGGGTTCTCTGGGGCCAACGTCCTGACTTTC. J is TRBJ2-6 and V is TRBV14; D uncertain. CDR1 SGHDN and CDR2 FVKESK come from the germline V gene. Trimming removed 1 base at V and 0 bases at J, with 4 bases between. The CDR3 totals 15 residues.

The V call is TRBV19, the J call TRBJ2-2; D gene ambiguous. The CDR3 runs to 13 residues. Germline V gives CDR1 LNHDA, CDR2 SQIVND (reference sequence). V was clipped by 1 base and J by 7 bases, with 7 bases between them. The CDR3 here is CASSIGTLGELFF. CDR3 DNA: TGTGCCAGTAGTATAGGGACCCTCGGGGAGCTGTTTTTT.

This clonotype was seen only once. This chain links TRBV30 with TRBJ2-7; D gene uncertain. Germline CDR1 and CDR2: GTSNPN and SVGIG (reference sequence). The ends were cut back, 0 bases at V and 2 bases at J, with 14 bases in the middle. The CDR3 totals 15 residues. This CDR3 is CAWSVPYRSPYEQYF. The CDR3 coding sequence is TGTGCCTGGAGTGTCCCCTACCGGAGTCCCTACGAGCAGTACTTC.

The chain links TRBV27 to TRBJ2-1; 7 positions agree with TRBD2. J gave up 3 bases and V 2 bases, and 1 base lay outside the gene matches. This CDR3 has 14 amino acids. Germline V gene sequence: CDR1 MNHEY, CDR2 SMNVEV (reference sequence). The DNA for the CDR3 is TGTGCCAGCAGTTTAAGCGGGATCTACAATGAGCAGTTCTTC. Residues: CASSLSGIYNEQFF.

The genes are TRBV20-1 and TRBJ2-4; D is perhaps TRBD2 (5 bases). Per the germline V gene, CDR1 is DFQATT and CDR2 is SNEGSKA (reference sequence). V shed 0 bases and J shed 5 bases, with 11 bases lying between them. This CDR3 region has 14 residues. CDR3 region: CSARDLPGENIQYF. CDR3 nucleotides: TGCAGTGCTAGAGACCTCCCCGGGGAAAACATTCAGTACTTC.

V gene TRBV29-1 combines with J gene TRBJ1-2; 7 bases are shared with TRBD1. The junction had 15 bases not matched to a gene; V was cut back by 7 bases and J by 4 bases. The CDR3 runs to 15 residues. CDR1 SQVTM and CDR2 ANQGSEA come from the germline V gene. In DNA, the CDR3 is TGCAGCGCGATGATGGGGAGCCGGGACAGCTATGGCTACACCTTC. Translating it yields CSAMMGSRDSYGYTF.

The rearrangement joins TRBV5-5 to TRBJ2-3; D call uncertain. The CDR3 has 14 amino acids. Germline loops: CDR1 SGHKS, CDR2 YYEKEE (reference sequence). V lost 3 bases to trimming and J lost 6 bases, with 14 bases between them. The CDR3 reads CASSSPGRLDTQYF. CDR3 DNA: TGTGCCAGCAGCTCGCCCGGGCGGTTGGATACGCAGTATTTT.

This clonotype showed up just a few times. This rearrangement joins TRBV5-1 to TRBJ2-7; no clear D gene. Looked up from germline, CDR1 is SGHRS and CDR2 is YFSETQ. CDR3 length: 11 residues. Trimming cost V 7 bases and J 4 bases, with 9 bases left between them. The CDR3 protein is CASPGAYEQYF. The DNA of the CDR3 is TGCGCCAGCCCGGGCGCTTACGAGCAGTACTTC.

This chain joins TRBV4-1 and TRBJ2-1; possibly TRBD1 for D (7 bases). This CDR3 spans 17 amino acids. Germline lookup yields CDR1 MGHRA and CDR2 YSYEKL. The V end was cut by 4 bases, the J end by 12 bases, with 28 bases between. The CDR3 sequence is CASSLTPFGTVGSVQFF. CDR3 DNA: TGCGCCAGCAGCCTTACCCCATTCGGGACAGTCGGGAGCGTGCAGTTCTTC.

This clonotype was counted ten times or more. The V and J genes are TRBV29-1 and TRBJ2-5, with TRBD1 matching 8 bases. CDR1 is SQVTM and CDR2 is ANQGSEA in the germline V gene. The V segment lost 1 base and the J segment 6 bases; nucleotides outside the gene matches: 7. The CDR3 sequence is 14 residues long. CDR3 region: CSVEAGQGWKTQYF. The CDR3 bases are TGCAGCGTTGAAGCCGGACAGGGCTGGAAGACCCAGTACTTC.

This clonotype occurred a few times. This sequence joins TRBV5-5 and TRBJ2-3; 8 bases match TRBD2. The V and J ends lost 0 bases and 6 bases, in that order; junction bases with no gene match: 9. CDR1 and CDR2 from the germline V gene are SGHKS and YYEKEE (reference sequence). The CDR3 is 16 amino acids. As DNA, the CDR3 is TGTGCCAGCAGCTTGGGAGCGGGGGTCATGCTCGATACGCAGTATTTT. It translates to CASSLGAGVMLDTQYF. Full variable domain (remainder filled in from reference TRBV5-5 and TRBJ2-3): DAGVTQSPTHLIKTRGQQVTLRCSPISGHKSVSWYQQVLGQGPQFIFQYYEKEERGRGNFPDRFSARQFPNYSSELNVNALLLGDSALYLCASSLGAGVMLDTQYFGPGTRLTVL.

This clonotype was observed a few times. CDR3 in amino acids: CASRSSYNSPLHF. DNA for the CDR3: TGTGCCAGCAGGAGCTCCTATAATTCACCCCTCCACTTT. This chain uses TRBV12-3 or TRBV12-4 with TRBJ1-6; D not resolved. CDR3 length: 13 residues. The germline V and J ends were trimmed by 6 bases and 0 bases, with 3 bases remaining between them.

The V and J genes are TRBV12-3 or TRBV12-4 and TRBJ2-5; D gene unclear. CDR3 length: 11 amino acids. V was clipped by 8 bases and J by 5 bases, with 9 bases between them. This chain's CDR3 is CASCASETQYF. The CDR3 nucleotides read TGTGCCAGCTGTGCCTCGGAGACCCAGTACTTC.

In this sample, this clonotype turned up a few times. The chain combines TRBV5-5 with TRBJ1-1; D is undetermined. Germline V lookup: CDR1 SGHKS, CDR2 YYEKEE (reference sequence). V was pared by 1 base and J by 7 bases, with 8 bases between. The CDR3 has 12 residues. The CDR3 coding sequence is TGTGCCAGCAGCTTGTGGGAGGATGAAGCTTTCTTT. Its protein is CASSLWEDEAFF.